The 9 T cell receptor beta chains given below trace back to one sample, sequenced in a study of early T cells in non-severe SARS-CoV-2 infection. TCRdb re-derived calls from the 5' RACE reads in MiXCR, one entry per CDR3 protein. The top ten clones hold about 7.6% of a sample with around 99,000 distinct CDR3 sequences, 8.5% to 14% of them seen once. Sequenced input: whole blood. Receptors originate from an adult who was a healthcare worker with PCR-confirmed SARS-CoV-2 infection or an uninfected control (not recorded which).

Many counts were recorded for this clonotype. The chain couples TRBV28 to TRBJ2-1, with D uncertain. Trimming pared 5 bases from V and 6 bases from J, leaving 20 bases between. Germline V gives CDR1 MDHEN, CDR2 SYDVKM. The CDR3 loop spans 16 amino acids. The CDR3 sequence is CASSPASGRLGNEQFF. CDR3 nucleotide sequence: TGTGCCAGCAGTCCCGCCTCAGGACGGTTAGGCAATGAGCAGTTCTTC.

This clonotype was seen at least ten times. The CDR3, as DNA: TGTGCCAGCAGTTTAGGCTTCAGGACCTCAGATACGCAGTATTTT. Translating gives CASSLGFRTSDTQYF. This chain connects TRBV28 to TRBJ2-3; D not resolved. The germline CDR1 and CDR2 sequences are MDHEN and SYDVKM. Trimming took 2 bases from V and 4 from J, leaving 13 bases between them. The CDR3 runs 15 residues. Looking up the rest from reference TRBV28 and TRBJ2-3 gives the full variable domain: DVKVTQSSRYLVKRTGEKVFLECVQDMDHENMFWYRQDPGLGLRLIYFSYDVKMKEKGDIPEGYSVSREKKERFSLILESASTNQTSMYLCASSLGFRTSDTQYFGPGTRLTVL.

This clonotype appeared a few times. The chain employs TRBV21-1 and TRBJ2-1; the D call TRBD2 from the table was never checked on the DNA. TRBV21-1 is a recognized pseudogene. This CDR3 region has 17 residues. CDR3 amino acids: CASSKAGPGGPQCEQFF. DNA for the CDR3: TGTGCCAGCAGCAAAGCTGGCCCCGGAGGGCCACAATGTGAGCAGTTCTTC.

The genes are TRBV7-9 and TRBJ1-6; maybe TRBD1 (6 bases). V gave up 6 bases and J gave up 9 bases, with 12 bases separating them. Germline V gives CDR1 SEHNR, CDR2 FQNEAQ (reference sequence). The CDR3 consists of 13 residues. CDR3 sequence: CASSRTETSPLHF. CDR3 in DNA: TGTGCCAGCAGTAGGACAGAAACTTCACCCCTCCACTTT.

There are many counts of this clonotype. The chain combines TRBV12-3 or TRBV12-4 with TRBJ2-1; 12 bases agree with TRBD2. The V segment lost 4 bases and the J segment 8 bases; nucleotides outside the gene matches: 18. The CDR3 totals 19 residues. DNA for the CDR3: TGTGCCAGCAGTTCCCCCCCCACTAGCGGGAGGCGGGGGAGCCATGAGCAGTTCTTC. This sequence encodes CASSSPPTSGRRGSHEQFF.

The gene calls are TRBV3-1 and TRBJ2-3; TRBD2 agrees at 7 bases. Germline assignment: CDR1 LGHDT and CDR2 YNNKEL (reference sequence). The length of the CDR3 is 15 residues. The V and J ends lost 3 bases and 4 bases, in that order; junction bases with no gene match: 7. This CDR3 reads CASSQRAGDADTQYF. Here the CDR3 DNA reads TGTGCCAGCAGCCAGCGGGCGGGAGATGCAGATACGCAGTATTTT.

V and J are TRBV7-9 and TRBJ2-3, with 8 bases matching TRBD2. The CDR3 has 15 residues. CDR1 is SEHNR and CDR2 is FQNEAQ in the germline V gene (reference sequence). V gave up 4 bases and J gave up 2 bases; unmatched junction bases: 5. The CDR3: CASSSSGRFTDTQYF. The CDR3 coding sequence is TGTGCCAGCAGCTCTAGCGGGCGCTTCACAGATACGCAGTATTTT.

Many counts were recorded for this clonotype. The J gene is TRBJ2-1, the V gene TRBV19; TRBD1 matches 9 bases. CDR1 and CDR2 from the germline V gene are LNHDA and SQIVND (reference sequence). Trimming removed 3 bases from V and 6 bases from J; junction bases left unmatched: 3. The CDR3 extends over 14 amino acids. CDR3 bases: TGTGCCAGTAGTATTGGGACAGGGCTCAATGAGCAGTTCTTC. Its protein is CASSIGTGLNEQFF. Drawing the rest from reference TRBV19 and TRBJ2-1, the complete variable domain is DGGITQSPKYLFRKEGQNVTLSCEQNLNHDAMYWYRQDPGQGLRLIYYSQIVNDFQKGDIAEGYSVSREKKESFPLTVTSAQKNPTAFYLCASSIGTGLNEQFFGPGTRLTVL.

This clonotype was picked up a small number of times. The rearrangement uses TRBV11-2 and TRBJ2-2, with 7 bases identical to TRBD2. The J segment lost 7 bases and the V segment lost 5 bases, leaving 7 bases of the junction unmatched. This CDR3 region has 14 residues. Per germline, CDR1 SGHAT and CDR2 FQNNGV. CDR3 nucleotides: TGTGCCAGCAGCCCCGGGACTATCGTCGGGGAGCTGTTTTTT. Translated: CASSPGTIVGELFF.